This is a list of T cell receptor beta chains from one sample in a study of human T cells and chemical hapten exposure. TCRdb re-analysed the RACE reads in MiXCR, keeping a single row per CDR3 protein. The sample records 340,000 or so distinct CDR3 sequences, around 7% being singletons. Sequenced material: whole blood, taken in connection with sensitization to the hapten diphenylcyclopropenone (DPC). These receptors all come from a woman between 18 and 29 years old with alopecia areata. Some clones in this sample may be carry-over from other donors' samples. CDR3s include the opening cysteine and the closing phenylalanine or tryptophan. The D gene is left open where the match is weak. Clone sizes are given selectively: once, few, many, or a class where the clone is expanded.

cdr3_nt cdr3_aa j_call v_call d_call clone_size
TGTGCCAGCAGTACGACAGGGCGTGACGAAAAACTGTTTTTT CASSTTGRDEKLFF TRBJ1-4 TRBV28 TRBD1 few
TGTGCCAGCTCTCTACAGGCAGCCTCTGGGGCCAACGTCCTGACTTTC CASSLQAASGANVLTF TRBJ2-6 TRBV7-6 - many
TGTGCCAGTCTCTCTGGAAACACCATATATTTT CASLSGNTIYF TRBJ1-3 TRBV6-6 - -
TGTGCCAGCAGTCCCTACCGTGGGTCTGACACGCAGTATTTT CASSPYRGSDTQYF TRBJ2-3 TRBV12-3/TRBV12-4 - -
TGTGCCAGCAGCTTCACGGGGGGGTTTTACGAGCAGTACTTC CASSFTGGFYEQYF TRBJ2-7 TRBV7-2 TRBD2 few
TGCAGCGGGAGTGGACAGGGAAACACTGAAGCTTTCTTT CSGSGQGNTEAFF TRBJ1-1 TRBV29-1 TRBD1 few
TGTGCCAGCAGTTTCGGAGGGGGCTTACAAGAGACCCAGTACTTC CASSFGGGLQETQYF TRBJ2-5 TRBV28 - many
TGCAGTGCTTGGGGGGGAGGCACAGATACGCAGTATTTT CSAWGGGTDTQYF TRBJ2-3 TRBV20-1 TRBD2 many
TGTGCCCCAGGCGGGGGTTCCGTTAAGAACACCGGGGAGCTGTTTTTT CAPGGGSVKNTGELFF TRBJ2-2 TRBV7-9 TRBD2 many
TGCAGTGCTAGAGATTTTAGGGGGAGTCAGCCCCAGCATTTT CSARDFRGSQPQHF TRBJ1-5 TRBV20-1 - -
TGTGCCAGCAGCCGAGGACAGGCCCAAGAGACCCAGTACTTC CASSRGQAQETQYF TRBJ2-5 TRBV12-3/TRBV12-4 TRBD1 many
TGTGCCAGCAGCTTTCTTCGGGGGCGGGTCGGATGGTGGGCTGAAGCTTTCTTT CASSFLRGRVGWWAEAFF TRBJ1-1 TRBV7-8 - many
TGTGCCAGCAGCTTAAGGGGACACCTAACCGGGGAGCTGTTTTTT CASSLRGHLTGELFF TRBJ2-2 TRBV7-3 - few
TGTGCCAGCAGCCAGCAGGGGACTGAAGCTTTCTTT CASSQQGTEAFF TRBJ1-1 TRBV12-3/TRBV12-4 - many
TGTGCCAGCAGTTTTTCCGCTGCTGGTCAGCCCCAGCATTTT CASSFSAAGQPQHF TRBJ1-5 TRBV27 - -
TGCAGTGCGACGCATGACATTCGGAACACTGAAGCTTTCTTT CSATHDIRNTEAFF TRBJ1-1 TRBV20-1 - few
TGTGCCATCAGGTCCCAGGGTGAGCAGTTCTTC CAIRSQGEQFF TRBJ2-1 TRBV10-3 - many
TGTGCCAGCAGCTTAGGGCTAGCTATCCAAGAGACCCAGTACTTC CASSLGLAIQETQYF TRBJ2-5 TRBV7-2 - many
TGCAGCGTTGGGCGGGACGTAAACACTGAAGCTTTCTTT CSVGRDVNTEAFF TRBJ1-1 TRBV29-1 - few
TGTGCCAGCAGTTACGACAGCAAAAACATTCAGTACTTC CASSYDSKNIQYF TRBJ2-4 TRBV27 - many
TGTGCCAGCAGTGTGGGCGGCTCAGATACGCAGTATTTT CASSVGGSDTQYF TRBJ2-3 TRBV2 - -
TGCAGTGCTAGGGTGGGGACCTCACCCTACGAGCAGTACTTC CSARVGTSPYEQYF TRBJ2-7 TRBV20-1 - few
TGTGCCAGCAGTTTGATTGGGGGGCCCCTCTACGAGCAGTACTTC CASSLIGGPLYEQYF TRBJ2-7 TRBV28 - medium-sized
TGTGCCAGCAGCCCCAAGGACACTTCGGGCTACACCTTC CASSPKDTSGYTF TRBJ1-2 TRBV7-9 - -
TGCAGTGCTAGAGATGGGGCCAGACCCTACGAGCAGTACTTC CSARDGARPYEQYF TRBJ2-7 TRBV20-1 - many
TGTGCCACCAGTGATGACTCCTACAATGAGCAGTTCTTC CATSDDSYNEQFF TRBJ2-1 TRBV24-1 - -
TGTGCCAGCAGTTTATGGACAGGAGAAAGCTCCTACGAGCAGTACTTC CASSLWTGESSYEQYF TRBJ2-7 TRBV28 - few
TGTGCCAGCAGCCGTACAGGATCCCAACCCACGAACACCGGGGAGCTGTTTTTT CASSRTGSQPTNTGELFF TRBJ2-2 TRBV6-2/TRBV6-3 - few
TGTGCCAGCAGTGGGGACAGGGGGAACGGGGCCAACGTCCTGACTTTC CASSGDRGNGANVLTF TRBJ2-6 TRBV2 TRBD1 many
TGCGCCAGCAGCTTGGAAGGACTAGCGGGGGGCCCTCTCAATGAGCAGTTCTTC CASSLEGLAGGPLNEQFF TRBJ2-1 TRBV5-1 TRBD2 -
TGCGCCAGCAGCTCCGGACTAGCCACCGGCACAGATACGCAGTATTTT CASSSGLATGTDTQYF TRBJ2-3 TRBV10-2 TRBD2 many
TGTGCCAGCCAGGACAGGGCTAACACCTACGAGCAGTACTTC CASQDRANTYEQYF TRBJ2-7 TRBV28 TRBD1 few
TGTGCCAGCAGTTGGTTGGACGGGTCCTACGAGCAGTACTTC CASSWLDGSYEQYF TRBJ2-7 TRBV12-3/TRBV12-4 - -
TGCGCCAGCAGCCAGGGGGGCCCCTACCAAGAGACCCAGTACTTC CASSQGGPYQETQYF TRBJ2-5 TRBV5-1 - -
TGTGCCAGCAGCTTCACAGGGGGTGACTCTGGAAACACCATATATTTT CASSFTGGDSGNTIYF TRBJ1-3 TRBV7-2 TRBD1 -
TGTGCCAGCAGTCGCCGGGACAGGGACAACGAGCAGTACTTC CASSRRDRDNEQYF TRBJ2-7 TRBV12-3/TRBV12-4 TRBD1 many
TGCGCCAGCAGTGGACTAGCGGGGGCCGACTACGAGCAGTACTTC CASSGLAGADYEQYF TRBJ2-7 TRBV10-2 TRBD2 few
TGTGCCAGCAGTCCCGGGGAAGAGACAGATACGCAGTATTTT CASSPGEETDTQYF TRBJ2-3 TRBV6-2/TRBV6-3 - many
TGTGCCTGGAGGGGGACAGGGACCTACAATGAGCAGTTCTTC CAWRGTGTYNEQFF TRBJ2-1 TRBV2 TRBD1 -
TGCAGTGCTAGAGGACAGCCCTCGAACACCGGGGAGCTGTTTTTT CSARGQPSNTGELFF TRBJ2-2 TRBV20-1 - many
TGTGCCAGCAGCGTAGACGAAAGCTCAACTAATGAAAAACTGTTTTTT CASSVDESSTNEKLFF TRBJ1-4 TRBV9 - -
TGTGCCAGCAGCCAAGATCGACACAGGGTCTCAGATACGCAGTATTTT CASSQDRHRVSDTQYF TRBJ2-3 TRBV3-1 - few
TGCAGTGCCCAACTCTACAGGGACGGTGAGCAGTTCTTC CSAQLYRDGEQFF TRBJ2-1 TRBV20-1 - many
TGTGCCATCAGCCAGACTAGCGCCACAGATACGCAGTATTTT CAISQTSATDTQYF TRBJ2-3 TRBV10-3 TRBD2 many
TGTGCCACCTCGGTGAACACTGAAGCTTTCTTT CATSVNTEAFF TRBJ1-1 TRBV6-2/TRBV6-3 - -
TGTGCCAGCAGTGGGTCGGGGGGCCAACCCCTCCACTTT CASSGSGGQPLHF TRBJ1-6 TRBV12-3/TRBV12-4 - few
TGTGCCAGCAGCTTAGTCTCTGGCGAGACCCAGTACTTC CASSLVSGETQYF TRBJ2-5 TRBV7-8 - few
TGCAGTGCTAAAAACCCCCCTCGGGACGAGCAGTACTTC CSAKNPPRDEQYF TRBJ2-7 TRBV20-1 - few
TGCGCCAGCAGCCAAGCGACAGGGGAGGAAGCTTTCTTT CASSQATGEEAFF TRBJ1-1 TRBV4-1 TRBD1 -